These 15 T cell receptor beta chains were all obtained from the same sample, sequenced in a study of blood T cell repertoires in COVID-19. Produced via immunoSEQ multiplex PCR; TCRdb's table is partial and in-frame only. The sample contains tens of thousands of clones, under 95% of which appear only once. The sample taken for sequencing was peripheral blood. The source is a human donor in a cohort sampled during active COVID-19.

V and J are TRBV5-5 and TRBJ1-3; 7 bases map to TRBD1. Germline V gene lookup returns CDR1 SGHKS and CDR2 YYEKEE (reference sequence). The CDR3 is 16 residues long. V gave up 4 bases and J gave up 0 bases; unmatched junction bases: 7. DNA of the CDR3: TGTGCCAGCAGCCCGAACCGACAGGGCTCTGGAAACACCATATATTTT. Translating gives CASSPNRQGSGNTIYF.

CDR3 residues: CASRETGYSNQPQHF. The CDR3 bases are TGTGCCAGCAGAGAGACAGGGTATAGCAATCAGCCCCAGCATTTT. The chain joins TRBV7-2 to TRBJ1-5; 7 positions match TRBD1. The trim removed 6 bases at V and 0 bases at J, leaving 5 bases unmatched. CDR3 length equals 15 residues. Germline values: CDR1 SGHTA, CDR2 FQGNSA.

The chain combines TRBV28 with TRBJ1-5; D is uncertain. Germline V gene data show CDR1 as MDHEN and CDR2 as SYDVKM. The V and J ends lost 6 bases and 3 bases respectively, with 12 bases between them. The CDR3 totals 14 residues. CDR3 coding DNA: TGTGCCAGCAGGTTAGGAGAGGCCAATCAGCCCCAGCATTTT. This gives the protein CASRLGEANQPQHF.

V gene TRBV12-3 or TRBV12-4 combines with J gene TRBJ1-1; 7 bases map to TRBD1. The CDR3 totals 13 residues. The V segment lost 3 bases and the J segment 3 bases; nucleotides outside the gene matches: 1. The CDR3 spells CASSFGQDTEAFF. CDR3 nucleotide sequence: TGTGCCAGCAGTTTCGGACAGGACACTGAAGCTTTCTTT.

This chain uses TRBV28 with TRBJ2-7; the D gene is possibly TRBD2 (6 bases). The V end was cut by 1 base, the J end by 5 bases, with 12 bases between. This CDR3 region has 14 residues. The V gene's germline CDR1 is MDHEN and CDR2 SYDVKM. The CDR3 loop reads CASSLSGGMDEQYF. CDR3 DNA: TGTGCCAGCAGTTTATCGGGCGGGATGGACGAGCAGTACTTC.

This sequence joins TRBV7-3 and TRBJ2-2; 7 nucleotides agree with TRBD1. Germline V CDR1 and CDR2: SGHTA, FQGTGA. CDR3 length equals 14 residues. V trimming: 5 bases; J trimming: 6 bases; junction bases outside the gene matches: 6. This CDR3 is CASSKPDRPGELFF. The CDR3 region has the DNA TGTGCCAGCAGCAAACCGGACAGGCCCGGGGAGCTGTTTTTT. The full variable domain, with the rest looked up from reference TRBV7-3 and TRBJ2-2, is GAGVSQTPSNKVTEKGKYVELRCDPISGHTALYWYRQSLGQGPEFLIYFQGTGAADDSGLPNDRFFAVRPEGSVSTLKIQRTERGDSAVYLCASSKPDRPGELFFGEGSRLTVL.

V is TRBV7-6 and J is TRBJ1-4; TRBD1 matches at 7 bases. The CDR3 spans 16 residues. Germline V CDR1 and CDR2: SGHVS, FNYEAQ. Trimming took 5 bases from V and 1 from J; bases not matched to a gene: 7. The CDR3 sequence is CASSPRQGGTNEKLFF. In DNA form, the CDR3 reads TGTGCCAGCAGCCCGAGACAGGGTGGAACTAATGAAAAACTGTTTTTT.

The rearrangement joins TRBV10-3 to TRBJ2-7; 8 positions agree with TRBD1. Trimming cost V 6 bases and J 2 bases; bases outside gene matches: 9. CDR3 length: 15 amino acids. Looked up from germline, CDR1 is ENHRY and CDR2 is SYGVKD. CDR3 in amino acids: CAIRDTGTGPYEQYF. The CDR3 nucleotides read TGTGCCATCAGAGATACCGGGACAGGACCCTACGAGCAGTACTTC.

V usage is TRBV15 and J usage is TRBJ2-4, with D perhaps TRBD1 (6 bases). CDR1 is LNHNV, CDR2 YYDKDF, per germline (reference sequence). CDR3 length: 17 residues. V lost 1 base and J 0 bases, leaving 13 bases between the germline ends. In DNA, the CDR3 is TGTGCCACCAGCAGAGCTGCCAGGGGATTAGCCAAAAACATTCAGTACTTC. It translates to CATSRAARGLAKNIQYF.

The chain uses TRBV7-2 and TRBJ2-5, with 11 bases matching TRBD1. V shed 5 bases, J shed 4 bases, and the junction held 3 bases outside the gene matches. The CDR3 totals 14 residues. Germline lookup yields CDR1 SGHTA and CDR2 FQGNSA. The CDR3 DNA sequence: TGTGCCAGCAGCCGGGGACAGGGGGGAGAGACCCAGTACTTC. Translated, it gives CASSRGQGGETQYF. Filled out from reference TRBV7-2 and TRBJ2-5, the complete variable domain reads GAGVSQSPSNKVTEKGKDVELRCDPISGHTALYWYRQSLGQGLEFLIYFQGNSAPDKSGLPSDRFSAERTGGSVSTLTIQRTQQEDSAVYLCASSRGQGGETQYFGPGTRLLVL.

CDR3 protein: CASSSREITSEQFF. The CDR3 DNA is TGTGCCAGCTCTTCGCGGGAGATCACGAGTGAGCAGTTCTTC. This chain links TRBV2 with TRBJ2-1; 7 bases agree with TRBD2. The CDR3 sequence is 14 residues long. V shed 8 bases and J 9 bases; nucleotides not matched to a gene: 13. CDR1 and CDR2 from the germline V gene are SNHLY and FYNNEI.

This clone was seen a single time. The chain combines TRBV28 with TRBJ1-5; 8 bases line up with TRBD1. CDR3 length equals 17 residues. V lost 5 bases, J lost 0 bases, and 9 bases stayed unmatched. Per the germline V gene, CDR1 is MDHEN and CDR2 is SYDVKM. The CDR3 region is CASSPSPTGDSNQPQHF. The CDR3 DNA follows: TGTGCCAGCAGTCCCTCCCCGACAGGGGATAGCAATCAGCCCCAGCATTTT.

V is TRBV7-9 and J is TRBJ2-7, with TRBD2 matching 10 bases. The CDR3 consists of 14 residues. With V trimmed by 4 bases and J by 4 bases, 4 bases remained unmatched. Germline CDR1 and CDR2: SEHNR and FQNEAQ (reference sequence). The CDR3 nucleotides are TGTGCCAGCAGCTCCTCTAGCGGGAGATACGAGCAGTACTTC. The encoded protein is CASSSSSGRYEQYF.

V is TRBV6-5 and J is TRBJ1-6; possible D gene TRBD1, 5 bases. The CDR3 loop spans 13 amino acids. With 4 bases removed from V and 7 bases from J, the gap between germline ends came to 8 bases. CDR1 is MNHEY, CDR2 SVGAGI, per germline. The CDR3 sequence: CASSSDRNSPLHF. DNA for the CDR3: TGTGCCAGCAGTTCCGACAGAAATTCACCCCTCCACTTT.

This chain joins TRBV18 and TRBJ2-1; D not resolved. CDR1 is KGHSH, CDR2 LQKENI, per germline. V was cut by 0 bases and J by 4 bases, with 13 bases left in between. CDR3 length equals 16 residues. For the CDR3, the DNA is TGTGCCAGCTCACCACCGCCGGGTTTGTGGTACAATGAGCAGTTCTTC. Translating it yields CASSPPPGLWYNEQFF.